These 21 T cell receptor beta chains were sequenced from one sample in a study of T-cell reconstitution after alpha-beta-depleted transplantation in children. Unique molecular identifiers tagged the TCRbeta library. MiXCR was run by TCRdb on the PCR reads, yielding one entry per CDR3 protein. The sample lists some 600,000 distinct CDR3 sequences; roughly 17% were seen once. The sample was PBMCs from the stem cell graft donor, taken from the stem cell graft. These receptors all stem from a human donor who donated a stem cell graft to a child with acute myeloid leukemia.

V usage is TRBV19 and J usage is TRBJ2-1, with D unresolved. Trimming removed 5 bases from V and 7 bases from J, with 9 bases in between. This CDR3 is built from 12 residues. Germline CDR1 is LNHDA and CDR2 is SQIVND (reference sequence). The CDR3 DNA sequence: TGTGCCAGTAGTCCCCATCGGAATGAGCAGTTCTTC. It encodes CASSPHRNEQFF.

The genes are TRBV20-1 and TRBJ2-5, with D possibly matching TRBD2 (7 bases). In germline, CDR1 is DFQATT, CDR2 SNEGSKA (reference sequence). This CDR3 spans 17 amino acids. Trimming shortened V by 2 bases and J by 0 bases, and 19 bases separated the two germline ends. CDR3 in amino acids: CSARRGFGGAYQETQYF. The DNA of the CDR3 is TGCAGTGCTAGAAGGGGGTTTGGGGGGGCCTACCAAGAGACCCAGTACTTC.

This clonotype was recorded many times. The rearrangement links TRBV20-1 to TRBJ1-5; weak D call: TRBD1 (6 bases). The germline V gene has CDR1 DFQATT and CDR2 SNEGSKA (reference sequence). Trimming removed 6 bases from V and 6 bases from J, with 15 bases in between. This CDR3 contains 13 residues. The DNA for the CDR3 is TGCAGTGCGGAACAGGGCCTAAGTCAGCCCCAGCATTTT. Residues: CSAEQGLSQPQHF.

This clonotype occurred many times. The rearrangement links TRBV20-1 to TRBJ2-7, with 8 bases matching TRBD1. The V gene end was trimmed by 5 bases and the J gene end by 1 base; junction bases not matched to a gene: 7. The germline CDR1 and CDR2 sequences are DFQATT and SNEGSKA (reference sequence). The CDR3 extends over 14 amino acids. CDR3 residues: CSAETYRGSYEQYV. The CDR3 DNA sequence: TGCAGTGCTGAAACATACAGGGGGTCCTACGAGCAGTACGTC.

This clonotype occurred a few times. J is TRBJ2-2 and V is TRBV6-4, with 8 bases matching TRBD1. Per germline, CDR1 MRHNA and CDR2 SNTAGT. This CDR3 has 20 residues. The trim removed 7 bases at V and 2 bases at J, leaving 21 bases unmatched. This CDR3 is CASTDFTGTGSQVNTGELFF. CDR3 sequence (DNA): TGTGCCAGCACCGACTTTACCGGGACAGGTAGTCAAGTTAACACCGGGGAGCTGTTTTTT.

In this sample, this clonotype turned up many times. The V and J genes are TRBV6-2 or TRBV6-3 and TRBJ1-6; no definite D call. Germline-derived CDR1 and CDR2 are MNHEY and SVGEGT. The CDR3 is 14 amino acids. With 0 bases removed from V and 7 bases from J, the gap between germline ends came to 7 bases. CDR3 DNA: TGTGCCAGCAGTTACTCGGGAGAGAATTCACCCCTCCACTTT. This sequence encodes CASSYSGENSPLHF.

On this clonotype itself: A far larger clone is just one base off, so this is likely a read error. The gene calls are TRBV7-2 and TRBJ2-3; D is unclear. Germline V gene sequence: CDR1 SGHTA, CDR2 FQGNSA. This CDR3 is built from 12 residues. Trimming left V 1 base short and J 5 bases short, with 4 bases between. CDR3 sequence (DNA): TGTGCCAGCAGCTTAGGCATAGATACGCAGTATTTT. This codes for CASSLGIDTQYF.

Comments on this clonotype: At one end, the junction sequence differs from germline, possibly due to a read error. This chain links TRBV13 with TRBJ1-1, with a possible D match to TRBD1 (6 bases). In germline, CDR1 is PRHDT, CDR2 FYEKMQ (reference sequence). The CDR3 has 13 amino acids. In DNA, the CDR3 is TGTGCCAGCAGCCTAGGGGGAAAGACTGAAGCTTTCTTT. Amino acids: CASSLGGKTEAFF.

This clonotype was recorded at least ten times. The chain combines TRBV29-1 with TRBJ2-7; 8 bases agree with TRBD2. Germline-derived CDR1 and CDR2 are SQVTM and ANQGSEA. V was clipped by 4 bases and J by 0 bases; unmatched bases: 14. The CDR3 sequence is 17 residues long. The CDR3 nucleotides are TGCAGCGTTGTAGGGTTAGGGCTAGCGGGCAGCTCCTACGAGCAGTACTTC. This codes for CSVVGLGLAGSSYEQYF.

This clonotype was seen a few times. The V call is TRBV5-6, the J call TRBJ2-7, with D perhaps matching TRBD1 (5 bases). In germline, CDR1 is SGHDT, CDR2 YYEEEE. V gave up 4 bases and J gave up 1 base, with 12 bases separating them. This CDR3 comprises 14 residues. CDR3 sequence reads: CASSPGAESYEQYF. CDR3 in DNA: TGTGCCAGCAGCCCTGGGGCGGAATCCTACGAGCAGTACTTC.

The chain recombines TRBV4-3 with TRBJ1-2; possible D gene TRBD1, 5 bases. Per the germline V gene, CDR1 is LGHNA and CDR2 is YSLEER. V lost 4 bases and J lost 1, with 19 bases in between. The CDR3 is 17 residues long. DNA for the CDR3: TGCGCCAGCAGCCGGCTTGGGGACGTTCCCCATAACTATGGCTACACCTTC. Translation: CASSRLGDVPHNYGYTF.

As to this clonotype: A read error may explain this, as a much larger clone is one base away. The chain employs TRBV29-1 and TRBJ1-4; D ambiguous. The germline V gene encodes CDR1 SQVTM and CDR2 ANQGSEA. V lost 7 bases and J 8 bases, leaving 20 bases between the germline ends. The CDR3 sequence is 14 residues long. The CDR3 spells CSAAVNNGPEKLFF. CDR3 bases: TGCAGCGCCGCGGTAAATAATGGGCCGGAAAAACTGTTTTTT.

Comment on this clonotype: It may be a read error: a sequence one base away is much more abundant. J is TRBJ2-1 and V is TRBV7-8; D uncertain. Trimming shortened V by 5 bases and J by 3 bases, and 17 bases separated the two germline ends. Germline V gives CDR1 SGHVS, CDR2 FQNEAQ. This CDR3 contains 16 residues. The DNA for the CDR3 is TGTGCCAGCAGCCCGACGGAATTACCTTACTACAATGAGCAGTTCTTC. It encodes CASSPTELPYYNEQFF.

The genes are TRBV7-2 and TRBJ1-5; D is unclear. The CDR3 extends over 15 amino acids. The ends were cut back, 4 bases at V and 7 bases at J, with 17 bases in the middle. Looked up from germline, CDR1 is SGHTA and CDR2 is FQGNSA. DNA of the CDR3: TGTGCCAGCAGCTATGCGCACGCCACCGGACAGCCCCAGCATTTT. It translates to CASSYAHATGQPQHF.

This clonotype was counted many times. The V call is TRBV27, the J call TRBJ2-1; no firm D call. Between the trimmed V and J ends, which lost 2 bases and 1 base, there was a span of 6 bases. This CDR3 comprises 14 residues. CDR1 is MNHEY and CDR2 is SMNVEV in the germline V gene (reference sequence). The CDR3 loop reads CASSLVGSYNEQFF. The CDR3, as DNA: TGTGCCAGCAGTTTAGTAGGTTCCTACAATGAGCAGTTCTTC.

This clonotype was counted a few times. The rearrangement links TRBV7-8 to TRBJ1-1; 7 positions match TRBD1. CDR1 is SGHVS and CDR2 is FQNEAQ in the germline V gene. The V segment lost 5 bases and the J segment 1 base; nucleotides outside the gene matches: 7. The CDR3 is made up of 15 amino acids. CDR3 nucleotide sequence: TGTGCCAGCAGCGTTAACAGGGGCAGGAACACTGAAGCTTTCTTT. Translated: CASSVNRGRNTEAFF.

This clonotype occurred a few times. The genes are TRBV28 and TRBJ2-1, with a weak D call TRBD1 (5 bases). The CDR3 loop spans 16 amino acids. The V and J ends lost 3 bases and 0 bases respectively, with 12 bases between them. Germline CDR1 is MDHEN and CDR2 is SYDVKM. The DNA of the CDR3 is TGTGCCAGCAGTTTTCCCCAGGGAAGCTCCTACAATGAGCAGTTCTTC. Amino acid sequence: CASSFPQGSSYNEQFF.

The chain has TRBV5-5 and TRBJ2-5; 12 bases match TRBD2. The CDR3 is 17 residues long. The germline CDR1 and CDR2 sequences are SGHKS and YYEKEE (reference sequence). J gave up 5 bases and V 1 base, and 9 bases lay outside the gene matches. The CDR3 spells CASSLITSGGLRETQYF. The CDR3 bases are TGTGCCAGCAGCTTGATAACTAGCGGGGGGTTGCGGGAGACCCAGTACTTC.

This clonotype was observed at least ten times. The chain couples TRBV20-1 to TRBJ2-7; D unresolved. The ends were cut back, 0 bases at V and 2 bases at J, with 5 bases in the middle. Germline CDR1 reads DFQATT; CDR2 reads SNEGSKA (reference sequence). CDR3 length: 12 amino acids. CDR3 sequence (DNA): TGCAGTGCTAGAGACCAACCCTACGAGCAGTACTTC. Amino acid sequence: CSARDQPYEQYF.

This clonotype was observed a handful of times. V is TRBV7-2 and J is TRBJ1-5; D gene ambiguous. V lost 1 base and J 3 bases, leaving 10 bases between the germline ends. There are 15 residues in the CDR3. The V gene's germline CDR1 is SGHTA and CDR2 FQGNSA. The CDR3, as DNA: TGTGCCAGCAGCTTAGGAGAGATGCTCAATCAGCCCCAGCATTTT. The encoded protein is CASSLGEMLNQPQHF.

This clonotype was seen a few times. The gene calls are TRBV18 and TRBJ2-5; 9 bases match TRBD1. Germline loops: CDR1 KGHSH, CDR2 LQKENI. The CDR3 is 14 residues long. The V and J ends lost 5 bases and 5 bases, in that order; junction bases with no gene match: 6. The CDR3 bases are TGTGCCAGCTCATCCGGACAGGGGTTGGAGACCCAGTACTTC. The encoded protein is CASSSGQGLETQYF.